The rows below give T cell receptor beta chains drawn from one sample of a study of Ad26.COV2.S vaccination and SARS-CoV-2 variants. Profiling relied on immunoSEQ multiplex PCR, and the TCRdb table lists in-frame clones only, not all of them. The sample lists around 340,000 clones, approximately 86% occurring once. Material: peripheral blood, obtained in a trial of Ad26.COV2.S vaccine versus placebo. These receptors came from a person between 18 and 60 years old who received the Ad26.COV2.S COVID-19 vaccine or a placebo. Each CDR3 is given with its conserved first and last residue. A D gene is named only where the DNA matches it firmly. The size entry is marked missing in some rows and otherwise reads once, few, many or a size class.

v_call,j_call,clone_size,d_call,cdr3_aa,cdr3_nt
TRBV5-6,TRBJ2-1,-,-,CASKIVGPSTQFF,TGTGCCAGCAAGATTGTCGGTCCCTCGACGCAGTTCTTC
TRBV5-4,TRBJ1-2,-,TRBD1,CASSLQGALGGGYTF,TGTGCCAGCAGCTTACAGGGGGCGCTCGGGGGCGGCTACACCTTC
TRBV15,TRBJ1-3,-,-,CATSRDRGSGNTIYF,TGTGCCACCAGCAGAGATCGGGGCTCTGGAAACACCATATATTTT
TRBV5-1,TRBJ2-2,-,-,CASSTPPNTGELFF,TGCGCCAGCAGCACCCCACCAAACACCGGGGAGCTGTTTTTT
TRBV15,TRBJ1-2,-,-,CATSRGRGPNYGYTF,TGTGCCACCAGCAGAGGGAGGGGACCTAACTATGGCTACACCTTC
TRBV19,TRBJ1-5,-,TRBD1,CASSIVGQGGNQPQHF,TGTGCCAGTAGTATAGTCGGACAGGGGGGCAATCAGCCCCAGCATTTT
TRBV19,TRBJ1-3,-,-,CASSIRGNTIYF,TGTGCCAGTAGTATCCGCGGAAACACCATATATTTT
TRBV6-1,TRBJ2-5,-,-,CASSEAPTGETQYF,TGTGCCAGCAGTGAAGCGCCGACGGGGGAGACCCAGTACTTC
TRBV4-2,TRBJ1-2,few,-,CASSQDRRGEYGYTF,TGTGCCAGCAGCCAAGACCGGCGGGGGGAGTATGGCTACACCTTC
TRBV28,TRBJ2-3,-,TRBD2,CASSFAPSGGPQLSTDTQYF,TGTGCCAGCAGTTTTGCGCCTAGCGGGGGCCCCCAGCTTAGCACAGATACGCAGTATTTT
TRBV27,TRBJ2-1,-,-,CASAKYGSSYNEQFF,TGTGCCAGCGCCAAATACGGGAGCTCCTACAATGAGCAGTTCTTC
TRBV12-3/TRBV12-4,TRBJ1-1,-,-,CASSTGGGTEAFF,TGTGCCAGCAGTACGGGGGGGGGCACTGAAGCTTTCTTT
TRBV12-3/TRBV12-4,TRBJ2-7,-,TRBD2,CASSRLAGYEQYF,TGTGCCAGCAGTAGACTAGCGGGTTACGAGCAGTACTTC
TRBV30,TRBJ2-2,-,-,CAWSMSPGELFF,TGTGCCTGGAGTATGAGTCCCGGGGAGCTGTTTTTT
TRBV10-1,TRBJ1-2,few,-,CASINRTRGGYTF,TGCGCCAGCATAAACCGGACCAGAGGTGGCTACACCTTC
TRBV7-2,TRBJ1-1,-,-,CASSQGHPGTEAFF,TGTGCCAGCAGCCAGGGACACCCCGGCACTGAAGCTTTCTTT
TRBV3-1/TRBV3-2,TRBJ1-1,-,TRBD1,CASSRDSLNTEAFF,TGTGCCAGCAGCCGGGACAGTTTGAACACTGAAGCTTTCTTT
TRBV28,TRBJ2-5,-,TRBD1,CASSLTGGGETQYF,TGTGCCAGCAGTTTGACAGGGGGCGGAGAGACCCAGTACTTC
TRBV6-6,TRBJ2-1,-,-,CASGVDEVF,TGTGCCAGCGGGGTGGACGAAGTCTTC
TRBV5-1,TRBJ2-5,-,-,CASSLTPGVPRGETQYF,TGCGCCAGCAGCTTGACACCCGGAGTACCTAGGGGAGAGACCCAGTACTTC
TRBV4-2,TRBJ1-1,-,-,CASSQDPDSNTEAFF,TGTGCCAGCAGCCAAGATCCCGATTCGAACACTGAAGCTTTCTTT
TRBV19,TRBJ1-5,-,-,CASSKGGTLNQPQHF,TGTGCCAGTAGTAAGGGAGGGACCCTCAATCAGCCCCAGCATTTT
TRBV6-1,TRBJ2-5,-,-,CASSEGWNLETQYF,TGTGCCAGCAGTGAAGGTTGGAACCTGGAGACCCAGTACTTC
TRBV27,TRBJ1-1,-,-,CASSPRAGTPFF,TGTGCCAGCAGTCCCCGGGCGGGAACCCCTTTCTTT
TRBV4-3,TRBJ2-1,once,TRBD2,CASSQGVGTSGYNEQFF,TGCGCCAGCAGCCAAGGAGTGGGGACTAGCGGGTACAATGAGCAGTTCTTC
TRBV4-1,TRBJ2-7,-,-,CASSQDPPGTHSYEQYF,TGCGCCAGCAGCCAAGATCCCCCGGGGACCCACTCCTACGAGCAGTACTTC
TRBV28,TRBJ1-1,few,-,CASSLLGPTEAFF,TGTGCCAGCAGTTTATTAGGCCCGACTGAAGCTTTCTTT
TRBV7-3,TRBJ1-1,few,TRBD1,CASSLTGRGLGGTEAFF,TGTGCCAGCAGCTTAACCGGCAGGGGGCTAGGTGGCACTGAAGCTTTCTTT
TRBV4-2,TRBJ1-5,few,-,CASSQGEGMEPQHF,TGTGCCAGCAGCCAAGGGGAAGGGATGGAGCCCCAGCATTTT
TRBV24-1,TRBJ2-1,-,TRBD2,CATESGSSNEQFF,TGTGCCACCGAAAGCGGGAGCAGCAATGAGCAGTTCTTC
TRBV6-4,TRBJ2-1,-,TRBD2,CASSGVAGAYNEQFF,TGTGCCAGCAGTGGCGTAGCGGGGGCTTACAATGAGCAGTTCTTC
TRBV9,TRBJ2-7,-,TRBD1,CASSAPGQPYEQYF,TGTGCCAGCAGCGCGCCGGGACAGCCATACGAGCAGTACTTC
TRBV4-2,TRBJ1-2,-,-,CASSQTNPGDYGYTF,TGTGCCAGCAGCCAAACCAACCCAGGGGACTATGGCTACACCTTC
TRBV4-3,TRBJ2-1,-,TRBD2,CASSQHTGGIAGGDEQFF,TGCGCCAGCAGCCAACACACAGGCGGAATAGCGGGAGGAGATGAGCAGTTCTTC
TRBV3-1/TRBV3-2,TRBJ2-7,-,-,CASSQEGVGRLEQYF,TGTGCCAGCAGCCAAGAGGGAGTAGGGAGGTTGGAGCAGTACTTC
TRBV6-2/TRBV6-3,TRBJ1-6,once,TRBD1,CASSRGQGFGERF,TGTGCCAGCAGTCGGGGACAGGGCTTCGGCGAGCGTTTT
TRBV6-1,TRBJ1-3,-,-,CASSELSSGNTIYF,TGTGCCAGCAGTGAGCTGAGCTCTGGAAACACCATATATTTT
TRBV7-8,TRBJ2-7,many,TRBD1,CASSLTGDYEQYF,TGTGCCAGCAGCCTGACAGGGGACTACGAGCAGTACTTC
TRBV7-9,TRBJ1-1,-,TRBD1,CASSLGQGKTFF,TGTGCCAGCAGCTTAGGACAGGGGAAAACTTTCTTT
TRBV7-2,TRBJ2-7,-,-,CASSFWGLSYEQYF,TGTGCCAGCAGCTTTTGGGGTCTTTCCTACGAGCAGTACTTC
TRBV3-1/TRBV3-2,TRBJ2-2,-,TRBD1,CASSQVGGQGGGTGELFF,TGTGCCAGCAGCCAAGTCGGGGGACAGGGCGGGGGAACCGGGGAGCTGTTTTTT
TRBV5-6,TRBJ1-1,few,TRBD1,CASSFGTDSYAFF,TGTGCCAGCAGCTTCGGGACAGACTCGTACGCTTTCTTT
TRBV4-2,TRBJ2-5,few,TRBD2,CASSQGTSLTETQYF,TGTGCCAGCAGCCAGGGGACTAGTTTGACAGAGACCCAGTACTTC
TRBV4-3,TRBJ2-3,-,-,CASSQVERPDTQYF,TGCGCCAGCAGCCAAGTTGAGCGGCCGGATACGCAGTATTTT
TRBV19,TRBJ2-7,-,TRBD1,CASSPTGGEYEQYF,TGTGCCAGTAGCCCCACAGGGGGCGAATACGAGCAGTACTTC
TRBV27,TRBJ2-7,-,TRBD1,CASRGQGRDEQYF,TGTGCCAGCCGAGGACAGGGGAGGGACGAGCAGTACTTC
TRBV28,TRBJ1-1,-,TRBD1,CASNLSGQSEAFF,TGTGCCAGCAATTTATCGGGACAGAGTGAAGCTTTCTTT
TRBV6-2/TRBV6-3,TRBJ2-6,-,-,CASSYGGLGGANVLTF,TGTGCCAGCAGTTACGGGGGATTGGGTGGGGCCAACGTCCTGACTTTC
TRBV7-3,TRBJ1-1,-,TRBD1,CASSLTPTGGAQAFF,TGTGCCAGCAGCCTAACTCCAACAGGGGGCGCGCAGGCTTTCTTT